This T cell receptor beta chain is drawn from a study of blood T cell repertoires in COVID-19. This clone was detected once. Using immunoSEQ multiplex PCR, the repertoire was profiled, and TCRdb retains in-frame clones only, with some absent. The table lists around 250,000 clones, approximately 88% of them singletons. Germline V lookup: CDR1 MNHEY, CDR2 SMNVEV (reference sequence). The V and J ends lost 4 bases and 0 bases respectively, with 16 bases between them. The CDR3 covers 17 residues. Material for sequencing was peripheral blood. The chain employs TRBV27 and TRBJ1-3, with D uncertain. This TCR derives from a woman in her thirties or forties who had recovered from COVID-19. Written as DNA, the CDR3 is TGTGCCAGCAGTTCGGGAGCCGGCCCGATCTCTGGAAACACCATATATTTT. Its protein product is CASSSGAGPISGNTIYF.